Detailed here is one T cell receptor (beta chain). What it binds is unknown. The input for sorted-subset replicate PCRs was around 210 ng DNA, tens of thousands of T cell genomes. Profiling relied on immunoSEQ multiplex PCR, and the TCRdb table lists in-frame clones only, not all of them. The data show about 580,000 clones, 98% seen once. The sample is drawn from a study of shared clonotypes between healthy human individuals. General study findings and limits: Rarefaction showed that sequencing of sorted subsets was incomplete (despite large depth).

Naive CD8 isolation took CD45RO-negative cells positively selected for CCR7 and excluded terminally differentiated effector memory CD45RA+ cells. Germline assignment: CDR1 SGHNT and CDR2 YYREEE (reference sequence). V was trimmed by 5 bases and J by 5 bases, leaving 13 bases between them. CDR3 length: 13 residues. The V call is TRBV5-4, the J call TRBJ1-1; D is unclear. Sequenced: naive CD8+ T cells sorted from blood. The clonotype was recovered from a man aged 25-40 years in good health. The CDR3 DNA follows: TGTGCCAGCAGTCGGGATTTAGGGACTGAAGCTTTCTTT. It translates to CASSRDLGTEAFF.